This TCR beta chain is from a study of post-analysis software for immune sequencing data. Unique molecular identifiers featured in each of the TCR beta cDNA libraries. One entry per CDR3 protein, called by TCRdb with MiXCR from the PCR reads. Among some 690,000 distinct CDR3 sequences listed, approximately 59% were seen once. The V gene end was trimmed by 7 bases and the J gene end by 4 bases; junction bases not matched to a gene: 6. From germline, CDR1 is MNHEY and CDR2 SMNVEV (reference sequence). This CDR3 spans 15 amino acids. General study results and limits: Multiple sclerosis patients showed significantly lower normalized Chao1 diversity than controls did. TRBV5-6, TRBV5-1 and TRBV20-1 belonged to a set of roughly 5 TRBV segments that were more frequent in patients than controls. The authors found that F measure strongly co-clustered same-batch samples.

To note about this clonotype: Its target is not known.

This rearrangement joins TRBV27 to TRBJ2-3; 12 bases agree with TRBD2. The receptor was isolated from a girl aged 2-15 years with multiple sclerosis. Sequencing was performed on blood. In DNA form, the CDR3 reads TGTGCCAGCACTCTCCTAGCGGGGGGGGCAGATACGCAGTATTTT. Translated: CASTLLAGGADTQYF.